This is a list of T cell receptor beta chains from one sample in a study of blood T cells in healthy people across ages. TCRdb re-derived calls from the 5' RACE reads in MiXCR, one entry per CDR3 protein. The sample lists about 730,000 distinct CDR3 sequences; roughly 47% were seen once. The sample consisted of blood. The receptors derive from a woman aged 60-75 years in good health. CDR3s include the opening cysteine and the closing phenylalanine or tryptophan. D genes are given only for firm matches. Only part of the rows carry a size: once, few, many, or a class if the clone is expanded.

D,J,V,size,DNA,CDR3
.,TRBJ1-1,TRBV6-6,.,TGTGCCAGCAGATCCCCGGCCAGCGTGAGCATTGAAGCTTTCTTT,CASRSPASVSIEAFF
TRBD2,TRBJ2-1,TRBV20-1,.,TGCAGTGCTAGAGATTTCGGGGGAGGGTCCTACAATGAGCAGTTCTTC,CSARDFGGGSYNEQFF
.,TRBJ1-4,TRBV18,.,TGTGCCAGCTCACCAAGGGATAATGAAAAACTGTTTTTT,CASSPRDNEKLFF
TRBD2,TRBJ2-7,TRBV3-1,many,TGTGCCAGCAGCCGACTTTCCGGGACTAGCGGGAGTATCTACGAGCAGTACTTC,CASSRLSGTSGSIYEQYF
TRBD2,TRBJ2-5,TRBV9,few,TGTGCCAGCAGCGTAGAAGCAGCGGGGGGAATTAGAGGAGAGACCCAGTACTTC,CASSVEAAGGIRGETQYF
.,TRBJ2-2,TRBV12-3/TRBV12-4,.,TGTGCCAGCAGTTTAGCGGCGATTACCGGGGAGCTGTTTTTT,CASSLAAITGELFF
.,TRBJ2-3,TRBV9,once,TGTGCCAGCAGCGTAGAGTGGGGTGCAGGGCCAGATACGCAGTATTTT,CASSVEWGAGPDTQYF
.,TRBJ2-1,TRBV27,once,TGTGCCAGCAGCCTGGGACGGTCCTACAATGGGCAGTTCTTC,CASSLGRSYNGQFF
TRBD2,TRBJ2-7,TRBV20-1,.,TGCACTATCCCTAGAGCGGGGGGATTCATATCCTCCGAGCAGTACTTC,CTIPRAGGFISSEQYF
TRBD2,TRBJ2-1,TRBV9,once,TGTGTCAGCAGCGTAACTAGCGGGATAAATGAGCAGTTCTTC,CVSSVTSGINEQFF
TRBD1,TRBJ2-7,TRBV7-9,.,TGTGCCAGCAGCCTTATCCGGGACAGGGTTGACGAGCAGTACTTC,CASSLIRDRVDEQYF
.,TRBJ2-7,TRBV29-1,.,TGCAGCGTGGGTGGCGACGTCGAGCAGTACTTC,CSVGGDVEQYF
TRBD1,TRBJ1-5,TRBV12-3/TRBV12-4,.,TGTGCCAGCAGTTTAAACACAGGGGTAAATCAGCCCCAGCATTTT,CASSLNTGVNQPQHF
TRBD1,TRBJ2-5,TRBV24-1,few,TGTGCCACCAGTGATCCGGGACAGGGGGAGACCCAGTACTTC,CATSDPGQGETQYF